The clone carrying this T cell receptor beta chain was counted a few times. In the source study's methods: Counts of nucleated cells, estimated from reference gene primer amplification, were obtained. Repertoires were generated with immunoSEQ multiplex PCR, while TCRdb's copy carries only in-frame clones and drops some. V and J calls and clone size follow that table, whereas D and trimming were derived from the DNA. The sample lists roughly 330,000 clones, more than 70% occurring once. This sample was included in a study of blood T cell repertoires in COVID-19. This CDR3 has 14 residues. Trimming removed 8 bases at V and 2 bases at J, with 16 bases between. Germline V lookup: CDR1 MNHEY, CDR2 SMNVEV (reference sequence).

The sequenced sample consisted of peripheral blood. The chain links TRBV27 to TRBJ2-7; a weak D match, TRBD1 (5 bases). This TCR was sampled from a woman between 45 and 65 years old with acute or convalescent COVID-19. The chain's CDR3 is CASPTVTGPYEQYF. The DNA for the CDR3 is TGTGCCAGCCCCACAGTTACAGGTCCCTACGAGCAGTACTTC.